Reported below is one T cell receptor (beta chain). What it binds is unknown. The germline V gene has CDR1 MDHEN and CDR2 SYDVKM. Trimming took 8 bases from V and 3 from J, leaving 9 bases between them. The CDR3 contains 12 residues. The data derive from a study of cytomegalovirus exposure and HLA in healthy donors. Study outcomes and limitations: Altogether, more than 150 TCR beta chains were recorded as cytomegalovirus-associated. About 90% or about 30% of the time was how often most TCR beta V segments were productive, according to an earlier analysis. One cluster of highly shared sequence variants probably arose as a sequencing artifact.

13 Jbeta primers and 60 Vbeta primers were used for the PCR. Profiled with immunoSEQ multiplex PCR; TCRdb holds only in-frame clones, not every one. The sample records about 200,000 clones, 87% being singletons. The sequenced sample was PBMCs. The source of this sequence is a man aged 25 to 45 in good health and CMV-seronegative. The chain has TRBV28 and TRBJ2-3; unclear D gene. CDR3 DNA: TGTGCCAGCTGTGTCGTGACAGATACGCAGTATTTT. Its translation is CASCVVTDTQYF.